A selection of T cell receptor beta chains follows, all from one sample in a study of cytomegalovirus exposure and HLA in healthy donors. Clones were sequenced by immunoSEQ multiplex PCR, and TCRdb holds only the in-frame ones, with some missing. Its table lists 100,000 to 150,000 clones. The sample was PBMCs. These receptors were obtained from a man aged 30-40 years in good health and CMV-seronegative. Each CDR3 is given with its conserved first and last residue.

CASSQTGTDQPQHF	TRBV5-5	TRBJ1-5
CASSDPIGVHNEQFF	TRBV10-2	TRBJ2-1
CASSLETDSYEQYF	TRBV5-1	TRBJ2-7
CASSIGTSGILSEQFF	TRBV5-1	TRBJ2-1
CASSYSVGGANVLTF	TRBV5-1	TRBJ2-6
CASSFSRDSPETQYF	TRBV28	TRBJ2-5
CAISERQGNTEAFF	TRBV10-3	TRBJ1-1
CASSSGLEGTQYF	TRBV27	TRBJ2-3
CATQDRPTTEQYF	TRBV15	-
CASSLDSGGYEQYF	TRBV5-1	TRBJ2-7
CASSYSSLAGVGEQFF	TRBV6-5	TRBJ2-1
CAWTRTGSSGNTIYF	TRBV30	TRBJ1-3
CASRKTGGGDTEAFF	TRBV19	TRBJ1-1